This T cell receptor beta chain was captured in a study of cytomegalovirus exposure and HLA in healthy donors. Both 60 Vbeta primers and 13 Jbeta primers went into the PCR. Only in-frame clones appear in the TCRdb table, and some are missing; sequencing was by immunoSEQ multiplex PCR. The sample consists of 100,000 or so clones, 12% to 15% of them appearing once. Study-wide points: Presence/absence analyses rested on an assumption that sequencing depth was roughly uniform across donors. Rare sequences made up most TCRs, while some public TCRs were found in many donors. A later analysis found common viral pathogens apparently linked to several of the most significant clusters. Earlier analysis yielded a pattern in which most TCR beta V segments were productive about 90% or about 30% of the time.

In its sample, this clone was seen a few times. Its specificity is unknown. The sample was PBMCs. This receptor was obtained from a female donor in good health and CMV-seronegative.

The CDR3 sequence: CASSFLTSGEGEAFF. CDR3 nucleotide sequence: TGTGCCAGCAGTTTTCTAACGTCAGGGGAAGGGGAAGCTTTCTTT. The V and J genes are TRBV27 and TRBJ1-1; possibly TRBD1 for D (6 bases). Germline V gene data show CDR1 as MNHEY and CDR2 as SMNVEV (reference sequence). Trimming cost V 3 bases and J 8 bases, with 19 bases left between them. This CDR3 contains 15 residues.